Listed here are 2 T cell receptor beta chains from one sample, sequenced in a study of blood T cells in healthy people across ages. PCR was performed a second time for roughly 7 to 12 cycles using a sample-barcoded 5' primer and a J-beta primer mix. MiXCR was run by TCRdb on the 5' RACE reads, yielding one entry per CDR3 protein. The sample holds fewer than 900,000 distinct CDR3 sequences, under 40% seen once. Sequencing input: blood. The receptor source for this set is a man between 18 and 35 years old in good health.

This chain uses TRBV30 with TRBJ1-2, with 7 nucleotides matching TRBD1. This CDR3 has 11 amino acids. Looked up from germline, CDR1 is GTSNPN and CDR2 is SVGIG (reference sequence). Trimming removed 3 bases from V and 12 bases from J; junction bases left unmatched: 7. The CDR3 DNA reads TGTGCCTGGAGCAGGGGGAATGGGCACACCTTC. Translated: CAWSRGNGHTF.

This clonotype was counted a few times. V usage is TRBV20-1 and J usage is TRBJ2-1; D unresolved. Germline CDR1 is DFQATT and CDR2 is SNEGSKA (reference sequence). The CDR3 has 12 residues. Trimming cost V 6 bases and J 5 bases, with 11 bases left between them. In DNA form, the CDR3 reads TGCAGTGCCAAGAAGGGTCACAATGAGCAGTTCTTC. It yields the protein CSAKKGHNEQFF.